The rows below give T cell receptor beta chains drawn from one sample of a study of T cell responses to AZD1222 COVID-19 vaccine. The assay was immunoSEQ multiplex PCR, and TCRdb's table has in-frame clones only and misses some. The sample includes some 120,000 clones, about 88% of them seen just once. Sample: peripheral blood, taken 28 days after the second AZD1222 dose. The receptor set was obtained from an adult who received the AZD1222 COVID-19 vaccine. Both conserved end residues are part of each CDR3. The D gene is left open where the match is weak. Some rows mark clone size as missing; the rest say once, few, many or name a class of expanded clone.

NA | TRBJ2-3 | TRBV2 | TRBD2 | TGTGCCAGCAGTCCCGGGACTAGCGTCACAGATACGCAGTATTTT | CASSPGTSVTDTQYF
NA | TRBJ1-6 | TRBV6-5 | TRBD1 | TGTGCCAGCACCGGGACAGCTAGTACACCCCTCCACTTT | CASTGTASTPLHF
NA | TRBJ2-1 | TRBV5-1 | NA | TGCGCCAGCAGCTTAGAGGTCTACAAGGGCAATGAGCAGTTCTTC | CASSLEVYKGNEQFF
NA | TRBJ1-1 | TRBV7-9 | NA | TGTGCCAGCAGCCCCGCCGCAGGGGTGGAACTTGAAGCTTTCTTT | CASSPAAGVELEAFF
NA | TRBJ2-3 | TRBV24-1 | NA | TGTGCCACCAGTGATGTAGGGGGGGGCGATACGCAGTATTTT | CATSDVGGGDTQYF
NA | TRBJ2-1 | TRBV9 | NA | TGTGCCAGCAGCGCCAACAATGAGCAGTTCTTC | CASSANNEQFF
once | TRBJ2-7 | TRBV6-5 | NA | TGTGCCAGTCCGGGCAGGAGCTCCTACGAGCAGTACTTC | CASPGRSSYEQYF
few | TRBJ2-7 | TRBV30 | TRBD2 | TGTGCCTGGAGCGGGGGGACCTACGAGCAGTACTTC | CAWSGGTYEQYF
NA | TRBJ2-5 | TRBV7-3 | NA | TGTGCCAGCAGCTTAACGGGGGCGGCAGAGACCCAGTACTTC | CASSLTGAAETQYF
NA | TRBJ1-3 | TRBV6-5 | NA | TGTGCCAGCAGCCTCAACAGGGACTCTGGAAACACCATATATTTT | CASSLNRDSGNTIYF
NA | TRBJ2-1 | TRBV5-1 | NA | TGCGCCAGCAGCTTGGAGGGAAGGGACTACAATGAGCAGTTCTTC | CASSLEGRDYNEQFF
NA | TRBJ2-3 | TRBV5-1 | NA | TGCGCCAGCAGCCTGGAGGGACTCGCACGCACAGATACGCAGTATTTT | CASSLEGLARTDTQYF
NA | TRBJ1-5 | TRBV2 | NA | TGTGCCAGCAGAACTAATATATGGACGTATAGCAATCAGCCCCAGCATTTT | CASRTNIWTYSNQPQHF
NA | TRBJ1-2 | TRBV19 | NA | TGTGCCAGTAGTATAGGCGGGTACTATGGCTACACCTTC | CASSIGGYYGYTF
NA | TRBJ2-1 | TRBV12-3/TRBV12-4 | NA | TGTGCCAGCAGTCTCTCAGTAGACAATGAGCAGTTCTTC | CASSLSVDNEQFF
NA | TRBJ2-3 | TRBV6-6 | TRBD1 | TGTGCCAGCAGTTCCTTGGACAGGGGCACAGATACGCAGTATTTT | CASSSLDRGTDTQYF
once | TRBJ1-1 | TRBV3-1/TRBV3-2 | NA | TGTGCCAGCAGAAAGGACGGTGAAGCTTTCTTT | CASRKDGEAFF
NA | TRBJ1-1 | TRBV19 | NA | TGTGCCAGTAGTCGTGCGGTTGGGACTGAAGCTTTCTTT | CASSRAVGTEAFF
NA | TRBJ2-7 | TRBV3-1/TRBV3-2 | NA | TGTGCCAGCAGCCAAGTCTGGGCGAGTTCCTACGAGCAGTACTTC | CASSQVWASSYEQYF
NA | TRBJ1-6 | TRBV2 | NA | TGTGCCAGCAGTGAATCTCGGTTTGAGGCCCAGAACCATTCACCCCTCCACTTT | CASSESRFEAQNHSPLHF
once | TRBJ1-3 | TRBV7-2 | NA | TGTGCCAGTACCGAGGCTGGAAACACCATATATTTT | CASTEAGNTIYF
NA | TRBJ2-1 | TRBV20-1 | NA | TGCAGTGCTAGTCCCCCGGGGGAGAATGAGCAGTTCTTC | CSASPPGENEQFF
NA | TRBJ1-2 | TRBV9 | TRBD1 | TGTGCCAGCAGCGTGCAGGGGGCGCGTTATGGCTACACCTTC | CASSVQGARYGYTF
NA | TRBJ2-2 | TRBV7-2 | TRBD2 | TGTGCCAGCAGCAAGATACTAGCGACCGGGGAGCTGTTTTTT | CASSKILATGELFF
NA | TRBJ2-1 | TRBV6-2/TRBV6-3 | NA | TGTGCCAGCAGTCGACTAACCCCATCCTCCGATGAGCAGTTCTTC | CASSRLTPSSDEQFF
NA | TRBJ1-3 | TRBV3-1/TRBV3-2 | NA | TGTGCCAGCAGCCAAGTCAACGCGCAACTCTCTGGAAACACCATATATTTT | CASSQVNAQLSGNTIYF
NA | TRBJ2-3 | TRBV29-1 | TRBD2 | TGCAGCACCGAGCGGGAGACAAGTACGCAGTATTTT | CSTERETSTQYF
NA | TRBJ1-5 | TRBV19 | NA | TGTGCCAGTAGTATAGGGTTCGGGGGGACCCACCAGCCCCAGCATTTT | CASSIGFGGTHQPQHF
NA | TRBJ2-7 | TRBV6-2/TRBV6-3 | NA | TGTGCCAGCAGTTCGATATTAGGGGTATCAACCTCCTACGAGCAGTACTTC | CASSSILGVSTSYEQYF